Each of the 30 T cell receptor beta chains below was sequenced from the same sample in a study of CD8+CD57+ T cells in acquired aplastic anemia. It was genomic DNA that served as the template for profiling TCR beta VDJ and CDR3. From the reads, TCRdb called clonotypes with MiXCR, one entry per CDR3 protein. The table includes approximately 470,000 distinct CDR3 sequences, around 30% detected once. Individuals selected for sequencing had exhibited CD8+CD57+ cell expansion on flow cytometry. Sequences were obtained from sorted CD4+, CD8+, or CD8+CD57+ T cells (not recorded which) from PBMCs. The receptors were gathered from a human donor with aplastic anemia.

This chain links TRBV5-4 with TRBJ2-3, with D possibly TRBD1 on 6 matching bases. Trimming took off 3 bases at V and 0 bases at J, with 14 bases between the two ends. The CDR3 length is 16 residues. Germline CDR1 SGHNT, CDR2 YYREEE (reference sequence). This chain's CDR3 is CASSSLGGTSTDTQYF. The CDR3 DNA reads TGTGCCAGCAGCTCTCTAGGGGGAACTAGCACAGATACGCAGTATTTT.

Comments on this clonotype: With a much larger clone just one base away, this may be a read error. V usage is TRBV7-6 and J usage is TRBJ1-2, with D possibly matching TRBD1 (5 bases). The CDR3 has 14 amino acids. Per the germline V gene, CDR1 is SGHVS and CDR2 is FNYEAQ. V was shortened by 4 bases and J by 2 bases, with 11 bases between the two germline ends. The CDR3 spells CASSSGPENYGYTF. The CDR3 bases are TGTGCCAGCAGCTCAGGGCCGGAGAACTATGGCTACACCTTC. Variable domain in full (rest from reference TRBV7-6 and TRBJ1-2): GAGVSQSPRYKVTKRGQDVALRCDPISGHVSLYWYRQALGQGPEFLTYFNYEAQQDKSGLPNDRFSAERPEGSISTLTIQRTEQRDSAMYRCASSSGPENYGYTFGSGTRLTVV.

This clonotype was seen only a few times. This chain links TRBV20-1 with TRBJ2-2; 7 bases match TRBD1. CDR1 is DFQATT, CDR2 SNEGSKA, per germline (reference sequence). The J segment lost 8 bases and the V segment lost 1 base, leaving 7 bases of the junction unmatched. The length of the CDR3 is 14 residues. CDR3 nucleotides: TGCAGTGCTAGAGTTCCCCAGGGGGTAGGGGAGCTGTTTTTT. This translates into CSARVPQGVGELFF.

The chain recombines TRBV19 with TRBJ1-2; TRBD1 is a possible D gene (6 bases). From germline, CDR1 is LNHDA and CDR2 SQIVND (reference sequence). The CDR3 extends over 14 amino acids. V was cut by 11 bases and J by 7 bases, with 23 bases left in between. DNA for the CDR3: TGTGCCTGCCGGGACATAGGGGGGCGGGGTGGCTACACCTTC. Translating it yields CACRDIGGRGGYTF.

The chain recombines TRBV5-1 with TRBJ2-3; 10 nucleotides agree with TRBD2. The V gene end was trimmed by 8 bases and the J gene end by 1 base; junction bases not matched to a gene: 10. The CDR3 is 16 residues long. Germline V CDR1 and CDR2: SGHRS, YFSETQ. The chain's CDR3 is CASHGTGTSGTDTQYF. The DNA of the CDR3 is TGCGCCAGTCACGGAACCGGGACTAGCGGCACAGATACGCAGTATTTT.

This clonotype was counted at least ten times. V is TRBV7-3 and J is TRBJ1-6; the match to TRBD1 covers 7 bases. The V segment lost 6 bases and the J segment 8 bases; nucleotides outside the gene matches: 10. The V gene's germline CDR1 is SGHTA and CDR2 FQGTGA. CDR3 size: 15 residues. The CDR3 DNA reads as TGTGCCAGCAGTTCTAATACAGGGGCGGATTCACCCCTCCACTTT. As protein: CASSSNTGADSPLHF.

The rearrangement joins TRBV11-2 to TRBJ2-7; 9 bases line up with TRBD1. The germline CDR1 and CDR2 sequences are SGHAT and FQNNGV. V lost 5 bases to trimming and J lost 5 bases; unmatched junction nucleotides: 10. The CDR3 covers 15 residues. CDR3 DNA sequence: TGTGCCAGCAGCCACCTCCGGGACAGGGCACACGAGCAGTACTTC. This gives the protein CASSHLRDRAHEQYF.

This clonotype was detected ten times or more. The chain employs TRBV7-2 and TRBJ1-2; tentative D call: TRBD1 (5 bases). The germline CDR1 and CDR2 sequences are SGHTA and FQGNSA. Deletions cut 5 bases from V and 4 bases from J, with 20 bases between. The CDR3 runs 16 residues. The CDR3: CASSRTWDGSGYGYTF. The CDR3 DNA is TGTGCCAGCAGCAGAACCTGGGACGGCTCTGGCTATGGCTACACCTTC.

This clonotype has a count of ten or more. The chain employs TRBV15 and TRBJ2-7; D is unclear. The CDR3 loop spans 13 amino acids. Germline CDR1 and CDR2: LNHNV and YYDKDF (reference sequence). Trimming cost V 3 bases and J 2 bases, with 8 bases left between them. CDR3 protein: CATSSNGPYEQYF. The CDR3 nucleotides read TGTGCCACCAGCAGTAACGGGCCCTACGAGCAGTACTTC.

This clonotype was seen many times. J is TRBJ1-1 and V is TRBV7-9; no clear D. In germline, CDR1 is SEHNR, CDR2 FQNEAQ (reference sequence). V lost 1 base and J 5 bases, leaving 8 bases between the germline ends. CDR3 length: 13 residues. The DNA for the CDR3 is TGTGCCAGCAGCTTAGGGTATGGGACTGAAGCTTTCTTT. Protein sequence: CASSLGYGTEAFF.

There are many counts of this clonotype. The CDR3 DNA is TGTGCCAGCAGTGGGAACGGATATAATTCACCCCTCCACTTT. Translation gives CASSGNGYNSPLHF. The chain combines TRBV12-3 or TRBV12-4 with TRBJ1-6; D call uncertain. The V and J ends lost 5 bases and 4 bases respectively, with 9 bases between them. The CDR3 runs to 14 residues.

V gene TRBV25-1 combines with J gene TRBJ2-7, with TRBD1 matching over 8 bases. The ends lost 5 bases at V and 3 bases at J; junction bases unmatched: 9. The CDR3 runs to 15 residues. In germline, CDR1 is MGHDK, CDR2 SYGVNS. The chain's CDR3 is CASSRTGTGGYEQYF. The CDR3 DNA reads as TGTGCCAGCAGTAGAACCGGGACAGGTGGCTACGAGCAGTACTTC.

This clonotype was seen many times. The rearrangement links TRBV9 to TRBJ2-7; possibly TRBD1 or TRBD2 for D (5 bases each). Germline CDR1 reads SGDLS; CDR2 reads YYNGEE. This CDR3 region has 14 residues. The ends were cut back, 2 bases at V and 2 bases at J, with 11 bases in the middle. The CDR3 region has the DNA TGTGCCAGCAGCGTCGGGACCAGCACCTACGAGCAGTACTTC. As protein: CASSVGTSTYEQYF.

This clonotype was recorded a few times. The gene calls are TRBV11-2 and TRBJ2-1, with a tentative D call TRBD2 (6 bases). The germline gives CDR1 SGHAT, CDR2 FQNNGV. The CDR3 runs 15 residues. V was shortened by 3 bases and J by 2 bases, with 11 bases between the two germline ends. The CDR3, as DNA: TGTGCCAGCAGCTTTGGACTACCTACCTACAATGAGCAGTTCTTC. Encoded protein: CASSFGLPTYNEQFF.

This clonotype was observed once. The chain has TRBV6-5 and TRBJ1-2; the D gene is possibly TRBD1 (5 bases). Germline lookup yields CDR1 MNHEY and CDR2 SVGAGI. V lost 2 bases, J lost 5 bases, and 15 bases lay in between. The CDR3 length is 15 residues. This CDR3 is CASSYGRGFRYGYTF. The CDR3 DNA sequence: TGTGCCAGCAGTTACGGGAGGGGCTTTCGGTATGGCTACACCTTC.

This clonotype appeared many times. The chain couples TRBV15 to TRBJ2-1; D possibly corresponds to TRBD2 (6 bases). There are 14 residues in the CDR3. CDR1 and CDR2 from the germline V gene are LNHNV and YYDKDF (reference sequence). V was trimmed by 0 bases and J by 9 bases, leaving 12 bases between them. As DNA, the CDR3 is TGTGCCACCAGCAGAGATCGAGGCGGGGTTGAGCAGTTCTTC. Its protein is CATSRDRGGVEQFF.

The chain joins TRBV24-1 to TRBJ2-7, with D unclear. The CDR3 sequence is 14 residues long. Trimming removed 4 bases from V and 3 bases from J, with 12 bases in between. The V gene's germline CDR1 is KGHDR and CDR2 SFDVKD. In DNA form, the CDR3 reads TGTGCCACCAGTGACGCCGGGTCCAGCTACGAGCAGTACTTC. Amino acid sequence: CATSDAGSSYEQYF.

Remarks on this clonotype: The final CDR3 position lacks the conserved phenylalanine or tryptophan, pointing to a likely read error. The gene calls are TRBV24-1 and TRBJ1-5; D may be TRBD1 (6 bases). V was trimmed by 6 bases and J by 1 base, leaving 9 bases between them. This CDR3 has 14 residues. From germline, CDR1 is KGHDR and CDR2 SFDVKD. The CDR3 protein is CATSNQGSNQPQHL. In DNA form, the CDR3 reads TGTGCCACCAGTAATCAGGGGAGCAATCAGCCCCAGCATCTT.

The sample holds a few counts of this clonotype. In DNA, the CDR3 is TGTGCCAGCAGTGAAAAGGGGCAGCCCCAGCATTTT. Translation: CASSEKGQPQHF. The chain combines TRBV6-1 with TRBJ1-5; possibly TRBD1 for D (5 bases). Germline values: CDR1 MNHNS, CDR2 SASEGT. The CDR3 sequence is 12 residues long. V was pared by 2 bases and J by 7 bases, with 6 bases between.

This clonotype was counted many times. The J gene is TRBJ2-7, the V gene TRBV7-9; no clear D. The V and J ends lost 3 bases and 0 bases respectively, with 9 bases between them. The CDR3 length is 14 residues. The germline CDR1 and CDR2 sequences are SEHNR and FQNEAQ (reference sequence). DNA for the CDR3: TGTGCCAGCAGCTTTCCCCCCAACTCCTACGAGCAGTACTTC. This encodes CASSFPPNSYEQYF.

Turning to this clonotype: A much larger clonotype is one base distant, so this may be a read error. J is TRBJ2-7 and V is TRBV7-9, with 9 bases identical to TRBD1. This CDR3 has 14 residues. The V gene's germline CDR1 is SEHNR and CDR2 FQNEAQ (reference sequence). V was clipped by 4 bases and J by 2 bases; unmatched bases: 3. CDR3 in amino acids: CASSSRQGAYEQYF. CDR3 nucleotides: TGTGCCAGCAGCTCAAGACAGGGGGCCTACGAGCAGTACTTC. Using reference TRBV7-9 and TRBJ2-7 for the parts outside the CDR3, the full variable domain is DTGVSQNPRHKITKRGQNVTFRCDPISEHNRLYWYRQTLGQGPEFLTYFQNEAQLEKSRLLSDRFSAERPKGSFSTLEIQRTEQGDSAMYLCASSSRQGAYEQYFGPGTRLTVT.

The chain links TRBV7-3 to TRBJ1-3; D might be TRBD1 (5 bases). The germline gives CDR1 SGHTA, CDR2 FQGTGA. The CDR3 consists of 15 residues. With 5 bases removed from V and 6 bases from J, the gap between germline ends came to 17 bases. The CDR3 sequence is CASSPQGQGENTIYF. The CDR3 region has the DNA TGTGCCAGCAGCCCCCAAGGGCAGGGCGAAAACACCATATATTTT.

This clonotype appeared a few times. V is TRBV3-1 and J is TRBJ1-2, with 7 nucleotides matching TRBD1. Trimming took 3 bases from V and 0 from J; bases not matched to a gene: 4. This CDR3 region has 15 residues. Germline CDR1 is LGHDT and CDR2 is YNNKEL (reference sequence). The CDR3 sequence: CASSQGQPTNYGYTF. The CDR3 DNA reads as TGTGCCAGCAGCCAGGGACAGCCTACTAACTATGGCTACACCTTC. Complete variable domain (other parts from reference TRBV3-1 and TRBJ1-2): DTAVSQTPKYLVTQMGNDKSIKCEQNLGHDTMYWYKQDSKKFLKIMFSYNNKELIINETVPNRFSPKSPDKAHLNLHINSLELGDSAVYFCASSQGQPTNYGYTFGSGTRLTVV.

This clonotype was observed a handful of times. A single base separates this from a much larger clone, so it may be a read error. The J gene is TRBJ2-3, the V gene TRBV7-2; D perhaps matches TRBD1 (5 bases). Germline CDR1 SGHTA, CDR2 FQGNSA. The CDR3 runs to 12 residues. The DNA of the CDR3 is TGTGCCAGCGGCTGGGGCACAGTTACGCAGTATTTT. This codes for CASGWGTVTQYF.

This clonotype was counted ten times or more. This chain connects TRBV29-1 to TRBJ2-7, with 7 bases fitting TRBD1. The CDR3 runs 11 residues. With V trimmed by 4 bases and J by 3 bases, 0 bases remained unmatched. Germline assignment: CDR1 SQVTM and CDR2 ANQGSEA. The CDR3 nucleotides are TGCAGCGTTGCAGGGGGCTACGAGCAGTACTTC. Its translation: CSVAGGYEQYF.

As regards this clonotype: The junction differs from germline at one of its ends, possibly a read error. V usage is TRBV25-1 and J usage is TRBJ2-1; 8 positions agree with TRBD2. The CDR3 runs to 14 residues. Germline lookup yields CDR1 MGHDK and CDR2 SYGVNS. The CDR3 bases are TGTGCCGGCAGTCTGCCCCTAGCGGGCAATGAGCAGTTCTTC. Its protein is CAGSLPLAGNEQFF.

For this clonotype: The junction does not match germline at one end; this may be a read error. The rearrangement joins TRBV19 to TRBJ1-1; possibly TRBD1 for D (5 bases). The CDR3 loop spans 16 amino acids. Germline CDR1 is LNHDA and CDR2 is SQIVND (reference sequence). CDR3 loop: CASTASPGRWNTEALF. The CDR3 DNA is TGTGCCAGTACAGCGTCTCCGGGACGGTGGAACACTGAAGCTCTCTTT. Full variable domain (outside the CDR3, taken from reference TRBV19 and TRBJ1-1): DGGITQSPKYLFRKEGQNVTLSCEQNLNHDAMYWYRQDPGQGLRLIYYSQIVNDFQKGDIAEGYSVSREKKESFPLTVTSAQKNPTAFYLCASTASPGRWNTEALFGQGTRLTVV.

The chain links TRBV6-5 to TRBJ1-2, with TRBD1 as a possible D gene (6 bases). V was shortened by 2 bases and J by 5 bases, with 15 bases between the two germline ends. Germline V lookup: CDR1 MNHEY, CDR2 SVGAGI. The CDR3 extends over 15 amino acids. The CDR3 here is CASSYPLDSGYGYTF. The CDR3 nucleotides are TGTGCCAGCAGTTACCCCCTGGACAGCGGGTATGGCTACACCTTC.

This chain links TRBV12-3 or TRBV12-4 with TRBJ2-1; 8 bases line up with TRBD2. Trimming took 8 bases from V and 3 from J; bases not matched to a gene: 9. This CDR3 contains 15 residues. The CDR3 bases are TGTGCCAGCCAGACGGGGGGGGACCACTACAATGAGCAGTTCTTC. It is translated as CASQTGGDHYNEQFF.

The J gene is TRBJ1-2, the V gene TRBV5-5; 7 positions match TRBD1. V lost 4 bases and J lost 5; bases outside the gene matches: 8. CDR3 length: 14 amino acids. The germline gives CDR1 SGHKS, CDR2 YYEKEE (reference sequence). In DNA, the CDR3 is TGTGCCAGCAGCATAAGAGACAGGGAGTATGGCTACACCTTC. Encoded protein: CASSIRDREYGYTF.